This is a list of T cell receptor beta chains from one sample in a study of T cells in Graves' hyperthyroidism and ophthalmopathy. TCRdb reanalysed the multiplex PCR reads using MiXCR and keeps one entry per CDR3 protein. The sample holds about 380,000 distinct CDR3 sequences, about 18% seen once. Material for sequencing was blood. These receptor sequences come from a man aged 18 to 29 with Graves' ophthalmopathy. Each CDR3 is given with its conserved first and last residue. D genes are given only for firm matches. Expanded clones get a size class; other rows say once, few or many, or leave the size out.

j_call clone_size v_call d_call cdr3_nt cdr3_aa
TRBJ2-2 many TRBV12-3/TRBV12-4 . TGTGCCAGCAGTTTGTCGCGCACCGGGGAGCTGTTTTTT CASSLSRTGELFF
TRBJ2-2 few TRBV20-1 . TGCAGTCTTCGCGCAAGGGGCACCGGGGAGCTGTTTTTT CSLRARGTGELFF
TRBJ1-1 few TRBV19 TRBD1 TGTGCCAGTAAGGACAGGGGGGGCACTGAAGCTTTCTTT CASKDRGGTEAFF
TRBJ1-2 few TRBV19 . TGTGCCAGTATTCTAAATGGAGGGCCGCAGGATGGCTACACCTTC CASILNGGPQDGYTF
TRBJ1-3 many TRBV3-1 . TGTGCCAGCAGCCACGGGGGCTCTGGAAACACCATATATTTT CASSHGGSGNTIYF
TRBJ2-7 many TRBV28 . TGTGCCAGCAGTTTCGGCAGGGGAGCCTACGAGCAGTACTTC CASSFGRGAYEQYF
TRBJ1-2 . TRBV7-8 . TGTGCCAGCAGCTTACTCCCGGGGCCAGAGCCTCATGGCTACACCTTC CASSLLPGPEPHGYTF
TRBJ1-1 many TRBV6-1 TRBD1 TGTGCCAGCAGTGAGGGGGACAGAGGCACTGAAGCTTTCTTT CASSEGDRGTEAFF
TRBJ1-1 many TRBV28 . TGTGCCAGCAGTTTGATCCAGAACACTGAAGCTTTCTTT CASSLIQNTEAFF
TRBJ1-1 . TRBV25-1 . TGTGCCAGCAGCGATCCCTTGGACGAATTGAACACTGAAGCTTTCTTT CASSDPLDELNTEAFF
TRBJ1-1 many TRBV11-2 . TGTGCCAGCACCCAAGACACTACCGCTGAAGCTTTCTTT CASTQDTTAEAFF
TRBJ2-7 many TRBV20-1 . TGCAGTGCTAGAAGCCGATTCGGACAGCTCTACGAGCAGTACTTC CSARSRFGQLYEQYF
TRBJ2-7 many TRBV6-2/TRBV6-3 . TGTGCCAGCAGCGGGACATCCGCCTACGAGCAGTACTTC CASSGTSAYEQYF
TRBJ1-5 . TRBV6-4 . TGTGCCAGCAGTGAAAATCCAGGGGGCAATCAGCCCCAGCATTTT CASSENPGGNQPQHF
TRBJ2-1 many TRBV20-1 . TGCAGTGCTAGAGATCGAGGGGGTCCCTACTACAATGAGCAGTTCTTC CSARDRGGPYYNEQFF
TRBJ2-4 . TRBV6-6 TRBD1 TGTGCCAGCAGTTACCTTGGACAGGTCAACATTCAGTACTTC CASSYLGQVNIQYF
TRBJ1-5 many TRBV7-8 . TGTGCCAGCAGCCCTAAAGGGGACTCTAGCAATCAGCCCCAGCATTTT CASSPKGDSSNQPQHF
TRBJ2-1 many TRBV11-3 . TGTGCCAGCAGCTTAGATCGGGCATACAATGAGCAGTTCTTC CASSLDRAYNEQFF
TRBJ2-7 many TRBV27 TRBD2 TGTGCCAGCAGTCGCGAGCGGGGGAGCTCCTACGAGCAGTACTTC CASSRERGSSYEQYF
TRBJ1-2 . TRBV19 TRBD1 TGTGCCAGTAGTATAGGACAGGGGAATGGCTACACCTTC CASSIGQGNGYTF
TRBJ2-1 few TRBV4-1 . TGCGCCAGCAGCCAAGTCGGAGACAATGAGCAGTTCTTC CASSQVGDNEQFF
TRBJ2-7 . TRBV7-9 . TGTGCCAGCAGCCCAGCGGAAGGCGTGGAGCGGGAGCAGTACTTC CASSPAEGVEREQYF
TRBJ1-2 many TRBV20-1 . TGCAGTGCCCAGTCGAGGGGGGATAACTATGGCTACACCTTC CSAQSRGDNYGYTF
TRBJ2-7 few TRBV6-5 TRBD1 TGTGCCAGCAGTTACCTCCGCCCGGGACAGGGGACCTACGAGCAGTACTTC CASSYLRPGQGTYEQYF
TRBJ2-5 many TRBV7-8 TRBD2 TGTGCCAGCAGCTTAGGCGGGGGGGCTGAGACCCAGTACTTC CASSLGGGAETQYF
TRBJ2-5 . TRBV29-1 TRBD2 TGCAGCGTTGGAGGGGGACTAGCGGGGGAGACCCAGTACTTC CSVGGGLAGETQYF
TRBJ2-2 few TRBV18 . TGTGCCAGCTCACCACGATCATCCCTCCCCGGGGAGCTGTTTTTT CASSPRSSLPGELFF
TRBJ1-5 . TRBV30 TRBD1 TGTGCCTGGAGTCGTGTGGGACAGTCCAATCAGCCCCAGCATTTT CAWSRVGQSNQPQHF
TRBJ2-7 . TRBV4-1 . TGCGCCAGCAGCCGAGGGACGGGGACTCCCTACGAGCAGTACTTC CASSRGTGTPYEQYF